The clone carrying this TCR beta chain has more than one count but fewer than ten. What it recognizes is unknown. The sample belongs to a study of cytomegalovirus exposure and HLA in healthy donors. Points from the study as a whole: Overall, roughly 170 TCR beta chains were annotated as cytomegalovirus-associated. Some V segments (TRBV6-2 and TRBV6-3 among them) were excluded as indistinguishable. An analysis that came later showed most CMV-associated TCR beta chains appearing HLA-restricted. Later analysis identified a missense DCLRE1C variant that was linked to TCR beta V- and J-gene trimming.

PCR involved 60 Vbeta and 13 Jbeta primers. Assay used: immunoSEQ multiplex PCR; TCRdb lists only in-frame clones, some missing. Among 55,000 to 75,000 clones listed, 65% to 75% were seen once. V was trimmed by 2 bases and J by 8 bases, leaving 4 bases between them. Germline CDR1 is SGHNT and CDR2 is YYREEE (reference sequence). The CDR3 sequence is 11 residues long. The clonotype originates from a man in his thirties or forties in good health and CMV-seropositive. What was sequenced was PBMCs. J is TRBJ2-2 and V is TRBV5-4; no clear D gene. CDR3 amino acids: CASSFMGELFF. In DNA, the CDR3 is TGTGCCAGCAGCTTCATGGGGGAGCTGTTTTTT.